The clone carrying this TCR beta chain has a handful of counts. This CDR3 is 15 amino acids long. Germline loops: CDR1 SGHVS, CDR2 FNYEAQ. Trimming took 2 bases from V and 3 from J; bases not matched to a gene: 2. Method: immunoSEQ multiplex PCR; TCRdb's copy keeps in-frame clones and lacks some. The data contain about 2 million clones, about 95% of them singletons. The data are from a study of shared clonotypes between healthy human individuals. CD45RO-negative CD8 cells positively selected for CCR7 made up the naive population, which excluded terminally differentiated effector memory CD45RA+ cells. This chain joins TRBV7-6 and TRBJ2-1; 9 bases match TRBD1. This receptor was identified in a man between 18 and 29 years old in good health. Sequenced material: naive CD8+ T cells sorted from blood. The CDR3, as DNA: TGTGCCAGCAGCTTAAGGACAGGGGTCTACAATGAGCAGTTCTTC. Translation: CASSLRTGVYNEQFF.